The 29 T cell receptor beta chains given below trace back to one sample, sequenced in a study of shared clonotypes between healthy human individuals. The method was immunoSEQ multiplex PCR; TCRdb's version includes in-frame clones alone and lacks a portion of them. This sample has about 1.5 million clones; 95% to 99% occur once, and the top ten carry about 0.4%. The sample taken for sequencing was naive CD4+ T cells sorted from blood. Subset reported: CD45RA+ positively selected. These receptor sequences come from a man between 25 and 39 years old in good health.

The rearrangement uses TRBV6-5 and TRBJ2-2, with 8 bases that match TRBD1. The CDR3 is 15 amino acids. Germline values: CDR1 MNHEY, CDR2 SVGAGI. V dropped 6 bases and J dropped 7; count of bases not matched to a gene: 10. CDR3 sequence: CASRSKNRGIGELFF. The CDR3 DNA reads as TGTGCCAGCAGGTCAAAAAACAGGGGGATCGGGGAGCTGTTTTTT.

J is TRBJ1-5 and V is TRBV10-2, with TRBD1 as a possible D gene (6 bases). The CDR3 runs 15 residues. CDR1 is WSHSY and CDR2 is SAAADI in the germline V gene. V was clipped by 2 bases and J by 6 bases, with 14 bases between them. As DNA, the CDR3 is TGCGCCAGCAGTGAGGAAGGGAGGGGGGGTCAGCCCCAGCATTTT. Protein product: CASSEEGRGGQPQHF.

The CDR3 reads CASSFGTDYTEAFF. CDR3 nucleotide sequence: TGTGCCAGCAGCTTTGGGACAGACTACACTGAAGCTTTCTTT. V usage is TRBV28 and J usage is TRBJ1-1; 7 bases map to TRBD1. Per germline, CDR1 MDHEN and CDR2 SYDVKM. The CDR3 consists of 14 residues. Trimming removed 6 bases from V and 3 bases from J; junction bases left unmatched: 7. Based on the CDR3 plus reference TRBV28 and TRBJ1-1, the full variable domain is DVKVTQSSRYLVKRTGEKVFLECVQDMDHENMFWYRQDPGLGLRLIYFSYDVKMKEKGDIPEGYSVSREKKERFSLILESASTNQTSMYLCASSFGTDYTEAFFGQGTRLTVV.

The chain carries TRBV27 and TRBJ2-7; no reliable D call. There are 16 residues in the CDR3. The germline CDR1 and CDR2 sequences are MNHEY and SMNVEV (reference sequence). V gave up 2 bases and J gave up 2 bases, with 16 bases separating them. CDR3 sequence (DNA): TGTGCCAGCAGTTTAAATCCCTGGGGTCCGACCTACGAGCAGTACTTC. This sequence encodes CASSLNPWGPTYEQYF.

The chain uses TRBV5-4 and TRBJ2-4, with D hard to call. V was pared by 0 bases and J by 6 bases, with 13 bases between. CDR3 length: 15 amino acids. Germline V gene data show CDR1 as SGHNT and CDR2 as YYREEE (reference sequence). The CDR3 protein is CASSLDTGRGNIQYF. Here the CDR3 DNA reads TGTGCCAGCAGCTTGGATACGGGCAGAGGAAACATTCAGTACTTC.

V gene TRBV6-1 combines with J gene TRBJ2-1; perhaps D is TRBD1 or TRBD2 (5 bases each). This CDR3 is built from 13 residues. V lost 8 bases and J 4 bases, leaving 12 bases between the germline ends. Germline V CDR1 and CDR2: MNHNS, SASEGT. CDR3 region: CASGDGVYNEQFF. Here the CDR3 DNA reads TGTGCCAGCGGGGACGGGGTGTACAATGAGCAGTTCTTC.

V is TRBV4-3 and J is TRBJ2-1; D uncertain. CDR3 length equals 15 residues. Germline lookup yields CDR1 LGHNA and CDR2 YSLEER. V was cut by 6 bases and J by 6 bases, with 18 bases left in between. This CDR3 reads CASRGSGGASNEQFF. CDR3 nucleotide sequence: TGCGCCAGCAGAGGGTCAGGTGGAGCCAGCAATGAGCAGTTCTTC.

The rearrangement links TRBV9 to TRBJ2-7; 8 bases are a match to TRBD2. This CDR3 is 14 amino acids long. The junction had 5 bases not matched to a gene; V was cut back by 3 bases and J by 3 bases. Germline V lookup: CDR1 SGDLS, CDR2 YYNGEE. The CDR3 coding sequence is TGTGCCAGCAGCGGGACTAGCTCTAGCTACGAGCAGTACTTC. Residues: CASSGTSSSYEQYF.

This clone was picked up one time. The chain joins TRBV5-5 to TRBJ1-4; possible D gene TRBD1, 5 bases. Looked up from germline, CDR1 is SGHKS and CDR2 is YYEKEE (reference sequence). Between the trimmed V and J ends, which lost 1 base and 4 bases, there was a span of 11 bases. This CDR3 has 15 residues. The DNA for the CDR3 is TGTGCCAGCAGCTTGACCGGGACTCGTAATGAAAAACTGTTTTTT. As protein: CASSLTGTRNEKLFF.

CDR3 region: CASSLRENQPQHF. CDR3 nucleotides: TGCGCCAGCAGCCTCCGGGAAAATCAGCCCCAGCATTTT. V and J are TRBV5-1 and TRBJ1-5, with no clear D. The CDR3 spans 13 residues. Trimming cost V 4 bases and J 4 bases, with 9 bases left between them. The germline gives CDR1 SGHRS, CDR2 YFSETQ.

This chain connects TRBV5-6 to TRBJ2-2, with D perhaps TRBD1 (5 bases). CDR3 length: 14 amino acids. Trimming removed 7 bases from V and 4 bases from J, with 14 bases in between. The germline V gene encodes CDR1 SGHDT and CDR2 YYEEEE. The CDR3 loop is CASSKGYRTGELFF. In nucleotides, the CDR3 is TGTGCCAGCTCAAAGGGGTACCGCACCGGGGAGCTGTTTTTT.

The chain uses TRBV19 and TRBJ2-7; D possibly uses TRBD1 or TRBD2 (5 bases each). V was trimmed by 8 bases and J by 3 bases, leaving 14 bases between them. The CDR3 spans 13 residues. CDR1 is LNHDA and CDR2 is SQIVND in the germline V gene (reference sequence). The CDR3 sequence is CASSPRGRYEQYF. The CDR3 DNA reads TGTGCCAGTTCCCCCCGGGGCCGCTACGAGCAGTACTTC.

The V gene is TRBV5-1, the J gene TRBJ2-1, with 7 bases identical to TRBD2. V was clipped by 4 bases and J by 7 bases; unmatched bases: 8. Germline V gene sequence: CDR1 SGHRS, CDR2 YFSETQ. CDR3 length: 14 amino acids. DNA for the CDR3: TGCGCCAGCAGCGGCCTAGCGGATCCAAATGAGCAGTTCTTC. Its protein product is CASSGLADPNEQFF.

This chain connects TRBV27 to TRBJ2-7; D possibly corresponds to TRBD1 (6 bases). The length of the CDR3 is 15 residues. The germline V gene encodes CDR1 MNHEY and CDR2 SMNVEV (reference sequence). V lost 5 bases and J 0 bases, leaving 14 bases between the germline ends. CDR3 region: CASSIIRGFSYEQYF. CDR3 DNA: TGTGCCAGCAGTATAATCAGGGGATTCTCCTACGAGCAGTACTTC.

The chain carries TRBV7-2 and TRBJ2-5; 11 bases align to TRBD2. From germline, CDR1 is SGHTA and CDR2 FQGNSA. This CDR3 is built from 15 residues. V shed 4 bases and J 5 bases; nucleotides not matched to a gene: 6. CDR3 sequence reads: CASSSSGTSGETQYF. In DNA form, the CDR3 reads TGTGCCAGCAGCTCTTCCGGGACTAGCGGCGAGACCCAGTACTTC.

The gene calls are TRBV10-3 and TRBJ2-7; D is possibly TRBD2 (5 bases). The germline gives CDR1 ENHRY, CDR2 SYGVKD. This CDR3 comprises 15 residues. V was clipped by 3 bases and J by 6 bases, with 18 bases between them. The CDR3 DNA reads as TGTGCCATCAGTGACCACGGGATTTTAAGCTCCGAGCAGTACTTC. This gives the protein CAISDHGILSSEQYF.

The chain has TRBV5-5 and TRBJ2-5, with TRBD1 matching over 7 bases. Germline V CDR1 and CDR2: SGHKS, YYEKEE (reference sequence). The CDR3 has 15 amino acids. V lost 4 bases to trimming and J lost 4 bases; unmatched junction nucleotides: 10. This CDR3 is CASSDPGQLRETQYF. CDR3 bases: TGTGCCAGCAGCGACCCGGGACAGCTTCGAGAGACCCAGTACTTC.

This sequence joins TRBV27 and TRBJ2-1; the match to TRBD2 covers 7 bases. Germline values: CDR1 MNHEY, CDR2 SMNVEV (reference sequence). J lost 2 bases, V lost 0 bases, and 7 bases had no gene match. CDR3 length: 17 amino acids. CDR3 protein: CASSLSRAGVAYNEQFF. The CDR3 nucleotides read TGTGCCAGCAGTTTATCGCGTGCGGGAGTTGCCTACAATGAGCAGTTCTTC.

The V gene is TRBV5-1, the J gene TRBJ2-7; 11 positions match TRBD2. With V trimmed by 4 bases and J by 6 bases, 18 bases remained unmatched. The CDR3 totals 18 residues. The germline CDR1 and CDR2 sequences are SGHRS and YFSETQ. In DNA, the CDR3 is TGCGCCAGCAGCCCGAAAGGGGCGCGGGTAGCGGGAGGGGCCGAGCAGTACTTC. Its translation is CASSPKGARVAGGAEQYF.

The rearrangement links TRBV20-1 to TRBJ1-1; unclear D gene. Germline V CDR1 and CDR2: DFQATT, SNEGSKA (reference sequence). The V gene lost 6 bases and the J gene lost 8 bases, with 10 bases spanning the gap. The CDR3 has 10 amino acids. For the CDR3, the DNA is TGCAGTGCCCAAGGAGGGGAAGCTTTCTTT. Amino acids: CSAQGGEAFF.

The chain uses TRBV18 and TRBJ2-3; D is possibly TRBD1 (6 bases). Germline V gives CDR1 KGHSH, CDR2 LQKENI. CDR3 size: 15 residues. V lost 2 bases and J 8 bases, leaving 17 bases between the germline ends. The DNA for the CDR3 is TGTGCCAGCTCACCAGTCTACAGACCCAGGGGTACGCAGTATTTT. Translation gives CASSPVYRPRGTQYF.

The chain uses TRBV11-3 and TRBJ2-1; D could derive from TRBD1 or TRBD2 (6 bases each). Germline V gene data show CDR1 as SGHNT and CDR2 as YENEEA. The V and J ends lost 5 bases and 2 bases respectively, with 25 bases between them. This CDR3 comprises 19 residues. The CDR3 spells CASSLSGAKLGGAYNEQFF. CDR3 DNA: TGTGCCAGCAGCCTATCGGGGGCCAAATTGGGTGGGGCCTACAATGAGCAGTTCTTC. The full variable domain, completed using reference TRBV11-3 and TRBJ2-1, is EAGVVQSPRYKIIEKKQPVAFWCNPISGHNTLYWYLQNLGQGPELLIRYENEEAVDDSQLPKDRFSAERLKGVDSTLKIQPAELGDSAVYLCASSLSGAKLGGAYNEQFFGPGTRLTVL.

The chain employs TRBV6-5 and TRBJ2-7; D is unclear. The CDR3 totals 15 residues. Trimming stripped 3 bases from V and 2 bases from J, with 14 bases between. CDR1 is MNHEY, CDR2 SVGAGI, per germline. CDR3 sequence (DNA): TGTGCCAGCAGTTATTATAGAGACACCCCCTACGAGCAGTACTTC. It codes for CASSYYRDTPYEQYF.

The V call is TRBV2, the J call TRBJ1-2, with TRBD1 matching 7 bases. Germline V gene sequence: CDR1 SNHLY, CDR2 FYNNEI. The CDR3 loop spans 14 amino acids. V trimming: 6 bases; J trimming: 0 bases; junction bases outside the gene matches: 4. The CDR3 DNA sequence: TGTGCCAGCAGGGGGGACAGCACTAACTATGGCTACACCTTC. It specifies CASRGDSTNYGYTF.

On this clone itself: This CDR3 is also generated by other DNA sequences in the sample. The rearrangement uses TRBV28 and TRBJ1-1; D remains unclear. Germline lookup yields CDR1 MDHEN and CDR2 SYDVKM. V was pared by 3 bases and J by 3 bases, with 8 bases between. The CDR3 extends over 13 amino acids. In nucleotides, the CDR3 is TGTGCCAGCAGTTTTCCGGGTTACACTGAAGCTTTCTTT. Translating gives CASSFPGYTEAFF.

This chain connects TRBV19 to TRBJ2-4; 7 bases agree with TRBD1. Losses at the gene ends were 10 bases for V and 1 base for J; bases not matched to a gene: 10. CDR3 length equals 15 residues. Germline CDR1 reads LNHDA; CDR2 reads SQIVND (reference sequence). The CDR3 protein is CATSTGSGAKNIQYF. In DNA, the CDR3 is TGTGCCACCTCGACAGGGTCTGGGGCCAAAAACATTCAGTACTTC.

The chain is built from TRBV4-1 and TRBJ2-5; 12 nucleotides agree with TRBD2. The germline CDR1 and CDR2 sequences are MGHRA and YSYEKL. The V gene end was trimmed by 4 bases and the J gene end by 1 base; junction bases not matched to a gene: 1. The CDR3 totals 15 residues. The CDR3 DNA follows: TGCGCCAGCAGCCGACTAGCGGGAGTCCAAGAGACCCAGTACTTC. This sequence encodes CASSRLAGVQETQYF.

The V call is TRBV5-6, the J call TRBJ1-4, with TRBD1 as a possible D gene (6 bases). Germline lookup yields CDR1 SGHDT and CDR2 YYEEEE. CDR3 size: 14 residues. Trimming removed 1 base at V and 6 bases at J, with 10 bases between. Here the CDR3 DNA reads TGTGCCAGCAGCTTGAGGACAGCAGATGAAAAACTGTTTTTT. Its protein is CASSLRTADEKLFF. Together with reference TRBV5-6 and TRBJ1-4, the CDR3 gives the full variable domain: DAGVTQSPTHLIKTRGQQVTLRCSPKSGHDTVSWYQQALGQGPQFIFQYYEEEERQRGNFPDRFSGHQFPNYSSELNVNALLLGDSALYLCASSLRTADEKLFFGSGTQLSVL.

The chain is built from TRBV4-3 and TRBJ2-7, with a possible D match to TRBD1 (6 bases). The V gene's germline CDR1 is LGHNA and CDR2 YSLEER. The CDR3 is 15 amino acids. The V end lost 1 base, the J end lost 1 base, and 11 bases lay between the germline ends. CDR3 in DNA: TGCGCCAGCAGCCAAGTTAAGGACAGATCCTACGAGCAGTACTTC. It encodes CASSQVKDRSYEQYF.